This T cell receptor (beta chain) came from a study of glioma-infiltrating T cells after dendritic cell vaccination (TCRdb year 2016). Describing the broader study: A cohort of about 15 glioblastoma patients from Phase I and II dendritic cell vaccination trials was included, of whom 9 were newly diagnosed and 6 had recurrent disease. Autologous tumor lysate-pulsed dendritic cell vaccination was administered to the patients between the early 2000s and the early 2010s. The vaccine was prepared from monocyte-derived dendritic cells that were cultured for 6 to 7 days with IL-4 and GM-CSF and then pulsed overnight with autologous tumor lysate. Each patient got three intradermal injections of the dendritic cell vaccine, spaced at biweekly intervals, in the arm below the axilla. In glioblastoma patients vaccinated with dendritic cells, deep sequencing of TCR beta CDR3 regions served to measure tumor-infiltrating lymphocyte content and to compare repertoires between tumor and blood. Survival after dendritic cell vaccination was correlated with TCR sequencing metrics such as TIL content and the overlap between tumor and blood repertoires.

TCRB CDR3 regions were amplified from 2 ug genomic DNA, or all available DNA if less, using the immunoSEQ assay. The multiplex PCR relied on 60 forward primers for TCR V beta segments and 13 reverse primers for J beta segments. Synthetic control templates were spiked into each sample at limiting dilution to estimate reads per starting template. Reads of 87 bp were generated by sequencing on the Illumina HiSeq System. As for the original processing: PCR and sequencing errors were removed by merging closely related sequences with a nearest neighbor algorithm. TCR overlap was defined as the percentage of unique tumor TCR beta sequences that were also present in the same patient's peripheral blood. The clones in this table, taken by TCRdb from immuneACCESS, are in-frame only. Not every clone is retained; where verified, under half of the shortfall comes from an unresolved V gene, and the cause of the rest is unknown. That table gives V, J and clone size, and the DNA gave D and trimming. Within this sample are approximately 85,000 clones, with around 84% of them counted one time only. Clones ranked in the top ten supply around 9.3% of the sample.

According to the germline V gene, CDR1 reads WSHSY and CDR2 reads SAAADI. The junction carries 12 bases between V and J, which are trimmed by 3 bases and 1 base respectively. The CDR3 covers 15 residues, taking in both the cysteine and the phenylalanine. This entry keeps only the CDR3 DNA: 45 bases, framed from base 1. Explained via the paper, the time point label denotes: after dendritic cell vaccination, including at tumor progression/relapse. Patients were selected for having adequate residual fresh-frozen tumor tissue and more than two years of available survival data. An isocitrate dehydrogenase mutation was not carried by any of the glioblastoma patients, although molecular status was otherwise variable. PBMC were collected before vaccination, two weeks after the third vaccination, and at tumor progression when it occurred. The Qiagen DNeasy Blood extraction Kit was used for extraction of genomic DNA.

Comments on this clone: Its binding antigen is unknown. Base qualities are not at hand, and no much larger clone is one base apart.

What the work shows at the level of the full study, not this receptor alone: No direct relationship between TCR clonality and survival was found, suggesting a diverse polyclonal response may matter. Longer time to progression and overall survival after dendritic cell vaccination were predicted by higher estimated pretreatment TIL content. The cohort was small and heterogeneous, only a few patients had full blood and tumor sets, and even fewer had initial-recurrent tumor pairs. The TCR overlap response model with three groups was called speculative and said to need prospective validation.

The receptor's source is a human donor with glioblastoma. The chain joins TRBV10-2 to TRBJ2-5; TRBD2 is possibly the D segment (5 matching bases). Sample: blood, taken after dendritic cell vaccination. The CDR3 has the sequence CASSDIREGQETQYF. In nucleotides, the sequence is TGCGCCAGCAGTGATATTCGTGAGGGCCAAGAGACCCAGTACTTC.